This T cell receptor (beta chain) was documented in a study of blood T cells in healthy people across ages. The V gene lost 7 bases and the J gene lost 5 bases, with 14 bases spanning the gap. This CDR3 is 13 amino acids long. Germline V gene data show CDR1 as SGHTA and CDR2 as FQGNSA. Per sample, a minimum of 6.5 million PBMCs were isolated. Remarks on this clonotype: Its antigen remains unidentified.

Study findings and constraints: Expanded clonotype shifts may have been confounded, as the donors had an unknown CMV status.

For the second PCR, which ran for roughly 6 to 11 cycles, a sample-barcoded 5' primer and a J-beta primer mix were used. One entry per CDR3 protein, called by TCRdb with MiXCR from the 5' RACE reads. Counted here are roughly 1.4 million distinct CDR3 sequences, around 59% occurring once; the ten biggest clones make up about 6.7%. The sequence was obtained from a man younger than 30 in good health. The sequenced sample consisted of blood. The chain couples TRBV7-2 to TRBJ2-5, with unresolved D. The CDR3 protein is CASNTLVAETQYF. CDR3 nucleotide sequence: TGTGCCAGCAACACCCTGGTAGCCGAGACCCAGTACTTC.